The T cell receptor (beta chain) described here comes from a study of blood T cell repertoires in COVID-19. Study background: PBMCs, B-cell-depleted T cells, or T cells were the source of the cDNA or gDNA that made up the material.

This clone was counted between two and nine times. Living in roughly 25 US areas, the participants were between about 18 and 100 years of age. Assay used: immunoSEQ multiplex PCR; TCRdb lists only in-frame clones, some missing. This table has 450,000 or so clones, less than 95% appearing once. The germline V and J ends were trimmed by 1 base and 5 bases, with 11 bases remaining between them. Germline V gives CDR1 SEHNR, CDR2 FQNEAQ (reference sequence). The CDR3 spans 15 residues. The rearrangement uses TRBV7-9 and TRBJ1-4; D may be TRBD1 (5 bases). The sample comprised PBMCs or T cells enriched from blood (not recorded which). This clonotype was sampled from a man aged 18 to 29 who had recovered from COVID-19. CDR3 coding DNA: TGTGCCAGCAGCTTAGGAAGCGGGGGGAATGAAAAACTGTTTTTT. Protein: CASSLGSGGNEKLFF.